The sample holds a few counts of the clone carrying this T cell receptor beta chain. The sample originates from a study of blood T cell repertoires in COVID-19. This CDR3 has 16 amino acids. Germline V gene data show CDR1 as MDHEN and CDR2 as SYDVKM. V gave up 2 bases and J gave up 7 bases, with 18 bases separating them. Sequencing was performed with immunoSEQ multiplex PCR; in TCRdb, only in-frame clones are kept and a portion is missing. The table includes under 500,000 clones, approximately 90% detected once. Material: PBMCs or T cells enriched from blood (not recorded which). The clonotype comes from a woman under 30 with acute COVID-19. The chain links TRBV28 to TRBJ1-5, with D unclear. CDR3 sequence (DNA): TGTGCCAGCAGTTTAGCCGGGGTCCGCGTCGGGCAGCCCCAGCATTTT. Translation gives CASSLAGVRVGQPQHF.